This T cell receptor beta chain originates from a study of shared clonotypes between healthy human individuals. Study as a whole: Aged 18 to 49, the donors were two women and three men.

The table came from immunoSEQ multiplex PCR; TCRdb's copy has only in-frame clones and leaves some out. This sample has under 650,000 clones, with less than 96% found just once. Worth noting for this clone: Its antigen is not known.

The CDR3 has 14 amino acids. V lost 4 bases to trimming and J lost 4 bases; unmatched junction nucleotides: 6. Germline V gene lookup returns CDR1 SGHRS and CDR2 YFSETQ. Study observations and caveats: Sampling involved blood alone; tissue repertoires likely differ.

The chain is built from TRBV5-1 and TRBJ2-5, with 8 bases that match TRBD2. What was sequenced was naive CD4+ T cells sorted from blood. Subset defined: CD45RA+ positively selected. The sequence derives from a woman aged 30 to 39 in good health. The CDR3 spells CASSHGLARETQYF. DNA of the CDR3: TGCGCCAGCAGCCACGGACTAGCCCGAGAGACCCAGTACTTC.